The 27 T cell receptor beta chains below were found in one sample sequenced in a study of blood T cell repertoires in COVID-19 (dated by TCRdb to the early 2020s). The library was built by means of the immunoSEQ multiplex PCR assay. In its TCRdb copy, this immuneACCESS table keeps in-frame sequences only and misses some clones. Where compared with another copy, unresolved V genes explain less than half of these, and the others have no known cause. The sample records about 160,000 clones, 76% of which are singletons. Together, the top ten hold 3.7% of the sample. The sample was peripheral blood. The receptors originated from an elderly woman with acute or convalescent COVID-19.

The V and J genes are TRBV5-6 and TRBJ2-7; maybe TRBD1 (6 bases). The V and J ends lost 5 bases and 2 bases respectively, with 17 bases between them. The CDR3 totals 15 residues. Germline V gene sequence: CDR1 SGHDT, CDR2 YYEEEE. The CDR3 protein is CASSSTGFGPYEQYF. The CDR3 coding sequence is TGTGCCAGCAGTTCAACAGGGTTTGGACCCTACGAGCAGTACTTC.

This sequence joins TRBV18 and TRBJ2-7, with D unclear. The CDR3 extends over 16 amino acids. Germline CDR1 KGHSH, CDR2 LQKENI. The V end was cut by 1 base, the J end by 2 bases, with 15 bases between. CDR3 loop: CASSPRAIPNPYEQYF. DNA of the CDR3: TGTGCCAGCTCACCACGGGCTATACCGAACCCCTACGAGCAGTACTTC.

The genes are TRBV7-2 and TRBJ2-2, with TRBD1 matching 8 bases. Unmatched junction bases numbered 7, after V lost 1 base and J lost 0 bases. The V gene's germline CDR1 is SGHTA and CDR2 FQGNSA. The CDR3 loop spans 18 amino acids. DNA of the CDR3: TGTGCCAGCAGCTTAGGGGCAGGGGGCCTCCCGAACACCGGGGAGCTGTTTTTT. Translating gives CASSLGAGGLPNTGELFF.

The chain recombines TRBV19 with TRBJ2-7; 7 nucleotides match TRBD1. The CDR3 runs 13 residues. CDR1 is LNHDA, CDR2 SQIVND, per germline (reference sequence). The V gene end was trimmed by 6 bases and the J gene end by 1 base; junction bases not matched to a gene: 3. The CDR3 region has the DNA TGTGCCAGTAGGAGGACAGGATCCTACGAGCAGTACTTC. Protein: CASRRTGSYEQYF.

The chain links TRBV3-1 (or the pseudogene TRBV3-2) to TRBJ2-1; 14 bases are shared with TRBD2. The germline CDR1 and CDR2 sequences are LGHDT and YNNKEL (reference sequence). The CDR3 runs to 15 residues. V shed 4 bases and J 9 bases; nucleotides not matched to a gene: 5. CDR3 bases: TGTGCCAGCAGCCCGACTAGCGGGAGGGCCATTGAGCAGTTCTTC. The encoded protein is CASSPTSGRAIEQFF.

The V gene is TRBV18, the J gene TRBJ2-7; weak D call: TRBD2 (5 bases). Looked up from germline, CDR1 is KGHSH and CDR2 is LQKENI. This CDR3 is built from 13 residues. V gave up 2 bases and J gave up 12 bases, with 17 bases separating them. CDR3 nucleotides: TGTGCCAGCTCACCAGGTCGGGATGTAGAACTGTACTTC. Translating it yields CASSPGRDVELYF.

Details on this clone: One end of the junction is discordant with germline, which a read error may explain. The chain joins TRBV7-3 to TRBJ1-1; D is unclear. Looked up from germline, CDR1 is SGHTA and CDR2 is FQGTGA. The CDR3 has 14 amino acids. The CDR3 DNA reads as TGTGCCAGCAGCCTAACTGTATTGAACACTGAAGCTTTCTTT. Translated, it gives CASSLTVLNTEAFF.

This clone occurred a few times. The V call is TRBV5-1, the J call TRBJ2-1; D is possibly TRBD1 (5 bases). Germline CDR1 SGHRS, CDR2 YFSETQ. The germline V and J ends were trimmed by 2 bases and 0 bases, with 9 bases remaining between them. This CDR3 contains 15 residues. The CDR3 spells CASSLGVSSYNEQFF. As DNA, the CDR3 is TGCGCCAGCAGCTTAGGGGTGAGCTCCTACAATGAGCAGTTCTTC. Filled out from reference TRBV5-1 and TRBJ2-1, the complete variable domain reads KAGVTQTPRYLIKTRGQQVTLSCSPISGHRSVSWYQQTPGQGLQFLFEYFSETQRNKGNFPGRFSGRQFSNSRSEMNVSTLELGDSALYLCASSLGVSSYNEQFFGPGTRLTVL.

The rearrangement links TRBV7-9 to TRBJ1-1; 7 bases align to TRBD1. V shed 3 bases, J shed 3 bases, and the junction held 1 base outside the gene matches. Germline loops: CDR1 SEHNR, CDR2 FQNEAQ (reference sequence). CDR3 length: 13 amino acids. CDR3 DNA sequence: TGTGCCAGCAGCTTCCAGGGGGACACTGAAGCTTTCTTT. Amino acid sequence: CASSFQGDTEAFF.

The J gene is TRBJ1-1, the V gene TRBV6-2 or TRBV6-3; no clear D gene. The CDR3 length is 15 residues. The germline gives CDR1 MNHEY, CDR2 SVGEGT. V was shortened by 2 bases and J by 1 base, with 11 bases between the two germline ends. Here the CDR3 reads CASSYPGWANTEAFF. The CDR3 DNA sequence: TGTGCCAGCAGTTACCCAGGTTGGGCGAACACTGAAGCTTTCTTT.

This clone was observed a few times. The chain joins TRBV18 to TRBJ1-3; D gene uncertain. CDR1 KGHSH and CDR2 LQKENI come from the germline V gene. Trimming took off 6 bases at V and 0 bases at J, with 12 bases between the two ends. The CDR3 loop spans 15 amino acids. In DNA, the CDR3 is TGTGCCAGCTCTAGGGAGCTAATCTCTGGAAACACCATATATTTT. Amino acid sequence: CASSRELISGNTIYF.

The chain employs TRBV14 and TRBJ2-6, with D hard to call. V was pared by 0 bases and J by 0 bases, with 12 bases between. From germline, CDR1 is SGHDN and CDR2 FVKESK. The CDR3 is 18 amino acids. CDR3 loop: CASSQDGSGISGANVLTF. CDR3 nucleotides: TGTGCCAGCAGCCAAGATGGGTCAGGAATCTCTGGGGCCAACGTCCTGACTTTC.

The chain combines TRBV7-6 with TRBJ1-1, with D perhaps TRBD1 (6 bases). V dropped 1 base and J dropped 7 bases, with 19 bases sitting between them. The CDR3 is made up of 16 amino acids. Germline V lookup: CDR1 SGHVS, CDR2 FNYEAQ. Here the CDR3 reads CASSLGTGTQQLEAFF. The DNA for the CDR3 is TGTGCCAGCAGCTTAGGGACCGGGACACAACAGCTTGAAGCTTTCTTT.

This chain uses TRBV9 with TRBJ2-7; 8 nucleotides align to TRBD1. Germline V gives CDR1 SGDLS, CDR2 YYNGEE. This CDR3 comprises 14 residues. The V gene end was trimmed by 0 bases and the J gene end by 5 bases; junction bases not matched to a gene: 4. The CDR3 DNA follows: TGTGCCAGCAGCGTAGGGACAGGGTTTCACGAGCAGTACTTC. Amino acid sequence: CASSVGTGFHEQYF.

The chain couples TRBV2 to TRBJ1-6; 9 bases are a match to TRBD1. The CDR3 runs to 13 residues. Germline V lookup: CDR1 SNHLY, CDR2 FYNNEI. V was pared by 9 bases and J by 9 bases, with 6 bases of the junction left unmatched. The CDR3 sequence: CASVTGGSSPLHF. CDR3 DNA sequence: TGTGCCAGTGTGACAGGGGGAAGTTCACCCCTCCACTTT.

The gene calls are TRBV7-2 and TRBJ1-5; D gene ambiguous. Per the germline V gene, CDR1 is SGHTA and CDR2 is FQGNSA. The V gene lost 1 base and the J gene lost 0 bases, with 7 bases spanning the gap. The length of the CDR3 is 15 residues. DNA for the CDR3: TGTGCCAGCAGCTTAGTGGGCACTAGCAATCAGCCCCAGCATTTT. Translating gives CASSLVGTSNQPQHF.

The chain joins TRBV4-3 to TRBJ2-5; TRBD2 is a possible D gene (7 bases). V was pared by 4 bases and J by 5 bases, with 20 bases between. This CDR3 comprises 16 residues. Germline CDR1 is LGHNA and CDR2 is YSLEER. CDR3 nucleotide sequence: TGCGCCAGCAGCCGAGGATGGGGGGGTGGGGGCGAGACCCAGTACTTC. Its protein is CASSRGWGGGGETQYF.

This CDR3 reads CASSPLGQYTEQYF. The CDR3, as DNA: TGTGCCAGCAGTCCCCTCGGACAGTACACCGAGCAGTACTTC. The chain combines TRBV27 with TRBJ2-7, with D tentatively TRBD1 (6 bases). Deletions cut 5 bases from V and 6 bases from J, with 17 bases between. Germline V gene sequence: CDR1 MNHEY, CDR2 SMNVEV (reference sequence). The CDR3 spans 14 residues.

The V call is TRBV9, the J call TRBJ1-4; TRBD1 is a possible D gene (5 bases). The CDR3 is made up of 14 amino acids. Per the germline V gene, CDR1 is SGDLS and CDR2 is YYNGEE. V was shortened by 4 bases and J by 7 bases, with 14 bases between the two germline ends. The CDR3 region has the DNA TGTGCCAGCAGCCCACACGGCAGGGTTGAAAAACTGTTTTTT. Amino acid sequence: CASSPHGRVEKLFF.

This CDR3 reads CASSLGTSSNQPQHF. The CDR3 nucleotides are TGCGCCAGCAGCTTGGGGACTTCCAGCAATCAGCCCCAGCATTTT. The chain employs TRBV5-1 and TRBJ1-5; D uncertain. The CDR3 runs to 15 residues. Looked up from germline, CDR1 is SGHRS and CDR2 is YFSETQ. Between the trimmed V and J ends, which lost 0 bases and 1 base, there was a span of 8 bases.

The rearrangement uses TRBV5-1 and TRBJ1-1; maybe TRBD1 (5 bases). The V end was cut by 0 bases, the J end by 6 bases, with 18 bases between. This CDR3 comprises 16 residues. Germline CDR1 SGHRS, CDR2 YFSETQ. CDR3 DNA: TGCGCCAGCAGCTTGGAGCAGGGCTCAATTTGGGCTGAAGCTTTCTTT. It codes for CASSLEQGSIWAEAFF.

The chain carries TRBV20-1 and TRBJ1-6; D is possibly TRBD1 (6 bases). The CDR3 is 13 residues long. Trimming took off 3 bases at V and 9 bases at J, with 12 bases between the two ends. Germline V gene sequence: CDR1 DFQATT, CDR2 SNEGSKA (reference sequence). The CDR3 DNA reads TGCAGTGCTAGTGCAGGGGTAGGTTCACCCCTCCACTTT. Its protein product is CSASAGVGSPLHF.

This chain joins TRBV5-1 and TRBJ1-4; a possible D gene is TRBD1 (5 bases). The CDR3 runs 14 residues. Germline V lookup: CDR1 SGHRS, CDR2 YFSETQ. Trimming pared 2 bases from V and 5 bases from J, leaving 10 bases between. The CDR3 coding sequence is TGCGCCAGCAGCTTTGGGGCAGGGAATGAAAAACTGTTTTTT. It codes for CASSFGAGNEKLFF.

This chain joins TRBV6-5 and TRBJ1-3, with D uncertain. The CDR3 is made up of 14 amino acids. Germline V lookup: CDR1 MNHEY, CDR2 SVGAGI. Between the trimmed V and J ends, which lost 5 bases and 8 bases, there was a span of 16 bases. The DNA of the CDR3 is TGTGCCAGCAGTACCAGGCCTGTTAGTGACACCATATATTTT. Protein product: CASSTRPVSDTIYF.

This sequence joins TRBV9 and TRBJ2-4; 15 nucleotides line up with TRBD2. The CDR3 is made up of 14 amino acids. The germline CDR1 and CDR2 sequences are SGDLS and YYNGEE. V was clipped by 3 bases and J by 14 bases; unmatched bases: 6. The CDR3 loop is CASSGRTSGGAKYF. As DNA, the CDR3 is TGTGCCAGCAGCGGCCGGACTAGCGGGGGGGCGAAGTACTTC.

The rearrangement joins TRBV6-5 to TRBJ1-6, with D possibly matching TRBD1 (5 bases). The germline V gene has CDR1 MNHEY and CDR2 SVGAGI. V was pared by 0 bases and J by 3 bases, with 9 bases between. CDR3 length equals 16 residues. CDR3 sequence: CASSYSRQRYNSPLHF. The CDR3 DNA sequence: TGTGCCAGCAGTTACTCTCGACAGCGCTATAATTCACCCCTCCACTTT.

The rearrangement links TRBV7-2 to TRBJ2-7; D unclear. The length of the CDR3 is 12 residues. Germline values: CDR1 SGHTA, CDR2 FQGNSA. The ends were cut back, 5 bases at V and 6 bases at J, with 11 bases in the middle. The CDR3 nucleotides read TGTGCCAGCAGCCCCTCTATGCTCGAGCAGTACTTC. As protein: CASSPSMLEQYF.